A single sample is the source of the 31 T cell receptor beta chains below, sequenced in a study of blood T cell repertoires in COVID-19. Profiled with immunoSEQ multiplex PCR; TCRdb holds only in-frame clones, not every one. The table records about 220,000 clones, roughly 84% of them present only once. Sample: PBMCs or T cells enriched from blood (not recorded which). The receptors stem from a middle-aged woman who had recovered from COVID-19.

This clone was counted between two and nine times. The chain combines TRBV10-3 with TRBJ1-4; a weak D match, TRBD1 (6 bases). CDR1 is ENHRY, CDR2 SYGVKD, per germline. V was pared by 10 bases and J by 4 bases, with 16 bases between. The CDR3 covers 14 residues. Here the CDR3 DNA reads TGTGCCACCAGGGGCGGGACGAATAATGAAAAACTGTTTTTT. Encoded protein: CATRGGTNNEKLFF.

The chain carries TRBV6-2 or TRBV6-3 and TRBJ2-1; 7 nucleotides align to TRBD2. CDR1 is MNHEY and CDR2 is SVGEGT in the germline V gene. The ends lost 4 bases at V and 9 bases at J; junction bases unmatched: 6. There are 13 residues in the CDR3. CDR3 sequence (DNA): TGTGCCAGCAGTTTCGTGCGGGAGATTGAGCAGTTCTTC. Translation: CASSFVREIEQFF.

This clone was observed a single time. The CDR3 loop reads CASSLGRGRTNSPLHF. In DNA, the CDR3 is TGTGCCAGCAGCCTCGGACGGGGAAGAACGAATTCACCCCTCCACTTT. V gene TRBV11-2 combines with J gene TRBJ1-6; D gene ambiguous. The germline CDR1 and CDR2 sequences are SGHAT and FQNNGV. V was trimmed by 5 bases and J by 7 bases, leaving 18 bases between them. The CDR3 has 16 residues.

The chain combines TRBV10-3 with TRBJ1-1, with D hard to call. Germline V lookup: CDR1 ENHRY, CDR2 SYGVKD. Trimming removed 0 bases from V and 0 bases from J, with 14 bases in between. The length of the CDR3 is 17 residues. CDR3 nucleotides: TGTGCCATCAGTGAGTCGGAGGGAATTACTATGAACACTGAAGCTTTCTTT. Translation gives CAISESEGITMNTEAFF.

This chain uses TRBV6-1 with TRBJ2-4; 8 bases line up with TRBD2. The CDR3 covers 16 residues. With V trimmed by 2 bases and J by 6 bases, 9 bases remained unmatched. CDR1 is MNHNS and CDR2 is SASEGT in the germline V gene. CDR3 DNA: TGTGCCAGCAGTGAATGGGGTAGCGGGACACCAAACATTCAGTACTTC. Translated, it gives CASSEWGSGTPNIQYF.

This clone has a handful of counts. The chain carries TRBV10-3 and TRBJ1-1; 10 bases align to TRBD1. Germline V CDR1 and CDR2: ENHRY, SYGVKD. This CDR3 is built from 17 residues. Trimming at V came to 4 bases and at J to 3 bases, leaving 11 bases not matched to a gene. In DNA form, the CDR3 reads TGTGCCATCAGTGTCAATCCGGGACAGGGGAAGGACACTGAAGCTTTCTTT. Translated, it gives CAISVNPGQGKDTEAFF.

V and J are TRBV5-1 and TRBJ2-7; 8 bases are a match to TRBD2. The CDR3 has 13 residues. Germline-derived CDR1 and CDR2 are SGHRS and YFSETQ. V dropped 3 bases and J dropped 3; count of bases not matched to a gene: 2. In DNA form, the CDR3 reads TGCGCCAGCAGCTGGGCGGGGGGCTACGAGCAGTACGTC. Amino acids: CASSWAGGYEQYV.

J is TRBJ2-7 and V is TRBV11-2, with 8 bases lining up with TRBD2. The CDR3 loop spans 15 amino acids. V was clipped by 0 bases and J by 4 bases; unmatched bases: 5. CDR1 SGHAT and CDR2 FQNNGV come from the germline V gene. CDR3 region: CASSLDGGRRYEQYF. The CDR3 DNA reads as TGTGCCAGCAGCTTAGACGGCGGGAGGCGGTACGAGCAGTACTTC.

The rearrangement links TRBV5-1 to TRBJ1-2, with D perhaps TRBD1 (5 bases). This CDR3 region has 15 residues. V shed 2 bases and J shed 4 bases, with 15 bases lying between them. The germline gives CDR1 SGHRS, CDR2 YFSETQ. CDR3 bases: TGCGCCAGCAGCTTCTCCGGCAGGGCCCTCTATGGCTACACCTTC. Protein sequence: CASSFSGRALYGYTF.

The CDR3 DNA reads as TGTGCCAGCAGCGCGACTAGCGGCCACACCGGGGAGCTGTTTTTT. This translates into CASSATSGHTGELFF. The rearrangement joins TRBV5-4 to TRBJ2-2, with 9 bases that match TRBD2. The V and J ends lost 4 bases and 3 bases, in that order; junction bases with no gene match: 4. Germline CDR1 and CDR2: SGHNT and YYREEE (reference sequence). The CDR3 has 15 amino acids.

The CDR3 region has the DNA TGTGCCACCAGTGCCCAGGACAGGGGGAACACTGAAGCTTTCTTT. Translating gives CATSAQDRGNTEAFF. The chain recombines TRBV24-1 with TRBJ1-1, with 9 bases fitting TRBD1. The CDR3 sequence is 15 residues long. Germline V lookup: CDR1 KGHDR, CDR2 SFDVKD. The V gene end was trimmed by 5 bases and the J gene end by 1 base; junction bases not matched to a gene: 4.

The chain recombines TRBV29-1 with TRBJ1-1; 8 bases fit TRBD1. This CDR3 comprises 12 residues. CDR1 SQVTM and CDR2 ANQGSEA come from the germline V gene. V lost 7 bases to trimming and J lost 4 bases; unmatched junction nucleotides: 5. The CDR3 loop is CSAAGQATEAFF. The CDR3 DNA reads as TGCAGCGCTGCGGGACAGGCCACTGAAGCTTTCTTT.

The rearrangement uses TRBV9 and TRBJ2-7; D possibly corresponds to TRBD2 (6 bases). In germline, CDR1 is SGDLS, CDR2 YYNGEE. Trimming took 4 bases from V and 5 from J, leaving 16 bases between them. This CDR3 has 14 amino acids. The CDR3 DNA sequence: TGTGCCAGCAGCCCCCCGGAGGGGCGGCACGAGCAGTACGTC. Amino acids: CASSPPEGRHEQYV.

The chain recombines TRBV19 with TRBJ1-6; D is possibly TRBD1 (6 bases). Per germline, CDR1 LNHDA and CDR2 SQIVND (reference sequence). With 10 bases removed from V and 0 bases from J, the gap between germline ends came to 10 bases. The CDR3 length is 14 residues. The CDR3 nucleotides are TGTGCCACCTTGGACAGCTCCTATAATTCACCCCTCCACTTT. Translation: CATLDSSYNSPLHF. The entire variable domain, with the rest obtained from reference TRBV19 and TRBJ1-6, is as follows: DGGITQSPKYLFRKEGQNVTLSCEQNLNHDAMYWYRQDPGQGLRLIYYSQIVNDFQKGDIAEGYSVSREKKESFPLTVTSAQKNPTAFYLCATLDSSYNSPLHFGNGTRLTVT.

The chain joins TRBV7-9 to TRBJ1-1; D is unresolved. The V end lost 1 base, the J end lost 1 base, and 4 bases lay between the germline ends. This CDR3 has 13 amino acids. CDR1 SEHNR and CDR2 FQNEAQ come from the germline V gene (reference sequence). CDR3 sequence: CASSLEQNTEAFF. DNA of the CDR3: TGTGCCAGCAGCTTAGAACAGAACACTGAAGCTTTCTTT.

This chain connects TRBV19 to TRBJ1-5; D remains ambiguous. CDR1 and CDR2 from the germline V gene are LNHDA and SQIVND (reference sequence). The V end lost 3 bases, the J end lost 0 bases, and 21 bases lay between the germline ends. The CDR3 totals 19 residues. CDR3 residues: CASSIGFEAFVRSNQPQHF. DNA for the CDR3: TGTGCCAGTAGTATTGGGTTTGAGGCCTTTGTTCGTAGCAATCAGCCCCAGCATTTT. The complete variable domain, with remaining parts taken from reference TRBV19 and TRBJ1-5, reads DGGITQSPKYLFRKEGQNVTLSCEQNLNHDAMYWYRQDPGQGLRLIYYSQIVNDFQKGDIAEGYSVSREKKESFPLTVTSAQKNPTAFYLCASSIGFEAFVRSNQPQHFGDGTRLSIL.

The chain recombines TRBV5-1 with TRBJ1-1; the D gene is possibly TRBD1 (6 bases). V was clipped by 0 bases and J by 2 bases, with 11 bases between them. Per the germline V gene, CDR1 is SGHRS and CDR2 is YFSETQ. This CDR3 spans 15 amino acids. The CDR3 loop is CASSLARGANTEAFF. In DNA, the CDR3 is TGCGCCAGCAGCTTGGCTCGGGGGGCAAACACTGAAGCTTTCTTT.

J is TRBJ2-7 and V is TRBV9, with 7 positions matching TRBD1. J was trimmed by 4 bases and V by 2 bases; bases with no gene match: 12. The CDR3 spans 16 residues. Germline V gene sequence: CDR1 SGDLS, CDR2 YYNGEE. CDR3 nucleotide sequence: TGTGCCAGCAGCGTTACCGGGACAGCCTCTATATACGAGCAGTACTTC. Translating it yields CASSVTGTASIYEQYF.

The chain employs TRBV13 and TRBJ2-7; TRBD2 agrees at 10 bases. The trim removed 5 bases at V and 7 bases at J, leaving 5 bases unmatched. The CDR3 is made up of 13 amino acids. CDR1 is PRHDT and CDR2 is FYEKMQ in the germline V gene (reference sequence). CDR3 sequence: CASSPGTSAEQYF. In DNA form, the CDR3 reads TGTGCCAGCAGCCCAGGGACTAGCGCTGAGCAGTACTTC.

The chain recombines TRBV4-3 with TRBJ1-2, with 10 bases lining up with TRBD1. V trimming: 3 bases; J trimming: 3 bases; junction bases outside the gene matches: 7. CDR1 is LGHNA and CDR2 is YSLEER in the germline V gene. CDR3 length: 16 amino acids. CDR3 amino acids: CASSHLGTGEDYGYTF. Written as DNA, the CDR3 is TGCGCCAGCAGCCATTTAGGGACAGGGGAGGACTATGGCTACACCTTC.

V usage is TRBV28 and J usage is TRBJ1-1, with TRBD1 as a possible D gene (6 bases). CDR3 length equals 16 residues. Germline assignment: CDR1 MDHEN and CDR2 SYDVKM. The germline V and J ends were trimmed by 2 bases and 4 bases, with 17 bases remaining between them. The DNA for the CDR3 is TGTGCCAGCAGTTTACTGTCATGGGGGCGGAGCACTGAAGCTTTCTTT. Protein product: CASSLLSWGRSTEAFF.

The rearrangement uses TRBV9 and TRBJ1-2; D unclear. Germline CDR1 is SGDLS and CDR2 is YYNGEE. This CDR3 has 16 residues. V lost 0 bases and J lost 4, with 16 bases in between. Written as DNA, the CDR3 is TGTGCCAGCAGCGTAGGCCCACTTGGGAGCTCCTATGGCTACACCTTC. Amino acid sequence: CASSVGPLGSSYGYTF.

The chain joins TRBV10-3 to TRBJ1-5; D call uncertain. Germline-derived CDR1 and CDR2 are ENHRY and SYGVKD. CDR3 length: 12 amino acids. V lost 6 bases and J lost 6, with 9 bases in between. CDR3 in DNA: TGTGCCATCAGGAGGGAGGGTCAGCCCCAGCATTTT. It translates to CAIRREGQPQHF.

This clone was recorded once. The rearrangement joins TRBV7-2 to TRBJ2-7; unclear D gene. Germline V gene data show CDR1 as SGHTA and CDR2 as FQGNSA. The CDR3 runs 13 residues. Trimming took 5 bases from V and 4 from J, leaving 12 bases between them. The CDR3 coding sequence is TGTGCCAGCAGCCCCTCGGTCGGGTACGAGCAGTACGTC. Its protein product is CASSPSVGYEQYV.

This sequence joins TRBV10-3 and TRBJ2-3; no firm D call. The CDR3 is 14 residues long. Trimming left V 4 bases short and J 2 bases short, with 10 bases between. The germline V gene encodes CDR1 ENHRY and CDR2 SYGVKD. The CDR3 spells CAISGSGITDTQYF. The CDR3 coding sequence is TGTGCCATCAGTGGATCCGGTATCACAGATACGCAGTATTTT.

CDR3 nucleotide sequence: TGCGCCAGCAGTCCCGGGACAGCCTACGAGCAGTACGTC. Protein: CASSPGTAYEQYV. The J gene is TRBJ2-7, the V gene TRBV10-2; 7 nucleotides match TRBD1. Germline V CDR1 and CDR2: WSHSY, SAAADI. V lost 5 bases and J lost 2; bases outside the gene matches: 3. This CDR3 spans 13 amino acids.

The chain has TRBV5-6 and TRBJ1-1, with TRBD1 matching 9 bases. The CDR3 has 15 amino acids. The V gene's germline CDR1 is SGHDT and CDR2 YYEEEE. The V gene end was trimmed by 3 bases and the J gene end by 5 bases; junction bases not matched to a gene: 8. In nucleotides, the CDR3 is TGTGCCAGCAGCTGGGACAGGGTCGCGGGAACTGAAGCTTTCTTT. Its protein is CASSWDRVAGTEAFF.

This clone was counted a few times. The CDR3 region has the DNA TGTGCCAGCAGTGAAAACGGGGAGGATACGCAGTATTTT. This translates into CASSENGEDTQYF. The V call is TRBV2, the J call TRBJ2-3; maybe TRBD2 (5 bases). This CDR3 is built from 13 residues. Trimming removed 2 bases at V and 6 bases at J, with 9 bases between. Germline assignment: CDR1 SNHLY and CDR2 FYNNEI.

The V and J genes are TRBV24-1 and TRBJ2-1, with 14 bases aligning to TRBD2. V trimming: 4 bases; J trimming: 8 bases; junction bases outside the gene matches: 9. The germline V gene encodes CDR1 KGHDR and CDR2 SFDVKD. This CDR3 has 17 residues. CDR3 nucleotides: TGTGCCACCAGTGACACCAGACTAGCGGGAGGGTTCTATGAGCAGTTCTTC. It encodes CATSDTRLAGGFYEQFF.

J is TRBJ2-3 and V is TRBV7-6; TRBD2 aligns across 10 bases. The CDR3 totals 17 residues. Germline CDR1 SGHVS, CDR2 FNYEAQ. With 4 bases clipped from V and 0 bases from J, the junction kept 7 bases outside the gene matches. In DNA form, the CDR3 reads TGTGCCAGCAGCTCGGCTAGCGGGAGCTCTAGCACAGATACGCAGTATTTT. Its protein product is CASSSASGSSSTDTQYF.

The CDR3 protein is CASNRQGGETQYF. The CDR3 region has the DNA TGTGCCAGCAACCGACAGGGTGGAGAGACCCAGTACTTC. The J gene is TRBJ2-5, the V gene TRBV2, with TRBD1 identical over 7 bases. CDR1 SNHLY and CDR2 FYNNEI come from the germline V gene. The CDR3 loop spans 13 amino acids. V was clipped by 7 bases and J by 4 bases; unmatched bases: 6.